This record concerns one TCR beta chain sequence. The antigen is undetermined. The data stem from a study of beta chain features in type 1 diabetes. Points from the study as a whole: HLA influence on TCRB rearrangement stayed unresolved here. Sequencing used cDNA, and cells with high TCR expression could therefore be over-represented.

The sequenced template was cDNA made from the entire isolated RNA. The table came from immunoSEQ multiplex PCR; TCRdb's copy has only in-frame clones and leaves some out. The sample has just over 450,000 clones; approximately 30% are singletons. The germline V gene has CDR1 LGHNA and CDR2 YSLEER. There are 15 residues in the CDR3. Trimming left V 4 bases short and J 0 bases short, with 12 bases between. Material: naive CD4+ T cells from blood. The chain uses TRBV4-3 and TRBJ1-1; D might be TRBD1 (5 bases). The sequence was obtained from a man aged 18 to 30 in good health. The CDR3 region is CASSPSGTVNTEAFF. The CDR3 DNA reads TGCGCCAGCAGCCCGTCTGGGACGGTGAACACTGAAGCTTTCTTT.